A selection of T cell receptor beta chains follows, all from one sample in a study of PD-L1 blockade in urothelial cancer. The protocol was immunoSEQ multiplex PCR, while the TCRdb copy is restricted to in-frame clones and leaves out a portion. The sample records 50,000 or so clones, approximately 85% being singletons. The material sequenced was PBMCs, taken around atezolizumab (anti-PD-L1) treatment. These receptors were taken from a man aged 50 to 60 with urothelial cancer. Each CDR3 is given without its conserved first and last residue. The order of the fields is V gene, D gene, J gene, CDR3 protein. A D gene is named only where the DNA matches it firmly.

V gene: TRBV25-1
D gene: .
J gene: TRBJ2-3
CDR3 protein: ASSSGVPSTDTQY

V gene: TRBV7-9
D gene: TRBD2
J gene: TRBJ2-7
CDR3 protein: ASSSGTTKNYEQY

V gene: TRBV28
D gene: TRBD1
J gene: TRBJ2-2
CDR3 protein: ASSSRTGIGANTGELF

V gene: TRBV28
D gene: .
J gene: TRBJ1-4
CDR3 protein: ASSFPSLDRFNEKLF

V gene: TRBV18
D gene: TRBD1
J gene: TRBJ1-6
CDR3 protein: ASSPLGTGGANVRDHNSPLH

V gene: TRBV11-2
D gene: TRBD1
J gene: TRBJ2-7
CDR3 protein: ASSLDPGQSYEQY

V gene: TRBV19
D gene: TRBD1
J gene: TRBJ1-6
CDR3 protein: ASTPRDRGSSPLH

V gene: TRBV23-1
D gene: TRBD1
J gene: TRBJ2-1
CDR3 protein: ASSQLDRGLINEQF

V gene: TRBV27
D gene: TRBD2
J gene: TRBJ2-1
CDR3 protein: ASSFPSSGSRF

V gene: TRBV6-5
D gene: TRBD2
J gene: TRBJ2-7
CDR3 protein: ASKNAGLVSHEQY

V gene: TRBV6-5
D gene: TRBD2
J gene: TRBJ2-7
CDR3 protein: ASRFGLAGEQY

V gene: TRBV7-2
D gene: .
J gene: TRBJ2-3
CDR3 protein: ASSLGIKQTDTQY

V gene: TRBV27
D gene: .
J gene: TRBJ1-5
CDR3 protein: ASSFQGPEFGQH

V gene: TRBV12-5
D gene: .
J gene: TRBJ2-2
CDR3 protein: ASGPRGGRTNTGELF

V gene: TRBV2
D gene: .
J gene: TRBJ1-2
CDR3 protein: ASSVGQNYGYT

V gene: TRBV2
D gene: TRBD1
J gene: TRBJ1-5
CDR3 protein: ASSADREAYQPQH

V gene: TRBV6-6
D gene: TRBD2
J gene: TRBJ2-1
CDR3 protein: ASSPTSGRGEQF

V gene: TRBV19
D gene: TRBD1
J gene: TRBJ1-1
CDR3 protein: ASGTVRGKNTEAF

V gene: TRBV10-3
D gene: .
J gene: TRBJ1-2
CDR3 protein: ASSPAGNNYGYT

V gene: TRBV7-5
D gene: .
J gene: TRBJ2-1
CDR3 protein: ARSPREGTGIYNEQF

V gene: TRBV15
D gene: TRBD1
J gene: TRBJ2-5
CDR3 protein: ATSRATGGETQY

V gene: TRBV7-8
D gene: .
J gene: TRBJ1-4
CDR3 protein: ASSLVLSPNEKLF

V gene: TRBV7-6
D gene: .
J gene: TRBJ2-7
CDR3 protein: ASSLEIGQGGYEQY

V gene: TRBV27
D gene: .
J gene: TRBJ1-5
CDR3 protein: ASRPNFVGNQPQH

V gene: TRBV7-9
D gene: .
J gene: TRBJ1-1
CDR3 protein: ASSLARGDTEAF

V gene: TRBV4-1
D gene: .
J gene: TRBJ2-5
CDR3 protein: ASSQDPAGLETQY

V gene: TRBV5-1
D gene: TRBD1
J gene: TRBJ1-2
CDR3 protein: ASSTDRVDYGYT

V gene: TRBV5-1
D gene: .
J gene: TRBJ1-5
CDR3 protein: ASSLSGNNQPQH

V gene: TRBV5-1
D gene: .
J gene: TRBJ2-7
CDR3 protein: ASSSPGLGYEQY

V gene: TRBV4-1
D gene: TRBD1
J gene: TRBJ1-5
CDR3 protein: ASSQERQGMTNQPQH

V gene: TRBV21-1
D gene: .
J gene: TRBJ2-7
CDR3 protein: AIPTGGTYEQY

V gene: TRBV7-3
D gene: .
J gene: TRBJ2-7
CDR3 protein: ASSSGHTYEQY

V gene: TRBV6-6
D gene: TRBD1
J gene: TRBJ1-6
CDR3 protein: ASRFGQGGSSPLH

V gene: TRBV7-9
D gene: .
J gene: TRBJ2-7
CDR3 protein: ASIKRSPPDEQY

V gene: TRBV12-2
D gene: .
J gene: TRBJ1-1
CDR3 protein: ASRSLGAVGDLNTEAF

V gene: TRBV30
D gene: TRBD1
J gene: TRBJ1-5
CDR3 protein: AWRRAGGYNQPQH

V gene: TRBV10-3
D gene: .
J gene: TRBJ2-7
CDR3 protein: AIRDSYEQY

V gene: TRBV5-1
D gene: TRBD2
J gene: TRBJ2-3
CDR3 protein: ASSLGTSGGITDTQY

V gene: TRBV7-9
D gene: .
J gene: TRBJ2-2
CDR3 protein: ASSVYRNTGELF

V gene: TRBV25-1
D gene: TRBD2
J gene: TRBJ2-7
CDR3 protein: ASSESGGEQY